This T cell receptor (beta chain) derives from a study of graft-versus-host responses after intestinal transplantation. At the level of the study: The transplants performed in recipients were multivisceral, liver-intestinal, or isolated intestinal. After anti-thymocyte globulin induction, recipients took tacrolimus and steroids for three to four years. Overall study results and limits: GvH clones surfaced in recipient marrow, some emerging earlier in ileum or blood. Allograft graft-versus-host to host-versus-graft clonal ratios ran high in patients with graft-donor T cell macrochimerism.

Germline V lookup: CDR1 SGHAT, CDR2 FQNNGV. This CDR3 comprises 15 residues. The V end lost 1 base, the J end lost 3 bases, and 12 bases lay between the germline ends. The assay was immunoSEQ multiplex PCR, and TCRdb's table has in-frame clones only and misses some. The top ten hold 1.2% of the sample, which has about 110,000 clones, about 92% seen once. A remark on this clone: Its target is unknown.

The source was unstimulated CD8+ T cells sorted from spleen or lymph node cells, collected before transplant. This TCR was recovered from a human donor who was the organ donor for an intestinal transplant. The rearrangement uses TRBV11-2 and TRBJ2-5, with a possible D match to TRBD2 (6 bases). CDR3 sequence: CASSLAYSGKETQYF. In DNA form, the CDR3 reads TGTGCCAGCAGCTTAGCCTATAGCGGTAAAGAGACCCAGTACTTC. Combining the CDR3 with reference TRBV11-2 and TRBJ2-5 gives the whole variable domain EAGVAQSPRYKIIEKRQSVAFWCNPISGHATLYWYQQILGQGPKLLIQFQNNGVVDDSQLPKDRFSAERLKGVDSTLKIQPAKLEDSAVYLCASSLAYSGKETQYFGPGTRLLVL.